This TCR beta chain originates from a study of identical twins. Study outcomes and limitations: Within cord blood, abundant beta clonotypes carried fewer insertions, but memory repertoires showed no such trend. Twins shared out-of-frame alpha sequences with excess low generation probability.

Concerning this clonotype: The antigen is not known.

In every case, the donor was a healthy Caucasian. Each CDR3 protein is one row after TCRdb ran MiXCR on the 5' RACE reads. The data show some 600,000 distinct CDR3 sequences, roughly 7.1% seen once. Between the trimmed V and J ends, which lost 5 bases and 0 bases, there was a span of 8 bases. This CDR3 contains 14 residues. Germline V gene sequence: CDR1 MNHEY, CDR2 SMNVEV (reference sequence). This sample also belongs to another study, concerning yellow fever vaccine responses in identical twins.

This sequence was found in a woman aged 18 to 35 in good health. Sequencing was done on a sample of PBMCs. V and J are TRBV27 and TRBJ1-3; no clear D gene. The CDR3: CASSARDSGNTIYF. CDR3 DNA: TGTGCCAGCAGTGCCAGAGACTCTGGAAACACCATATATTTT.